The text below deals with one T cell receptor beta chain. What antigen it recognizes has not been identified. No qualities accompany the bases; no much larger clone lies one base away. This sample is part of a study of response to subunit inactivated influenza vaccine (dated by TCRdb to the late 2010s). General notes on the study: Deep quantitative T cell receptor repertoire profiling was used in the study to track responses to a trivalent subunit inactivated influenza vaccine.

Via the germline V gene, CDR1 is KGHDR and CDR2 SFDVKD. The CDR3 runs 16 residues from the cysteine to the phenylalanine. Only the CDR3 portion is preserved as DNA: 48 bases, with reading frame beginning at the first base. V was cut back by 2 bases and J by 0 bases, leaving a gap of 12 bases between them. The paper as a whole reports these results and caveats: It was suggested by the authors that each seasonal influenza vaccination may recruit only a limited number of new T cells.

The library was produced with RT-PCR. Sequencing relied on an Illumina HiSeq 2500. TCRdb's own reprocessing of the public reads used fastp at Q25 and MiXCR and kept productive beta chains. Identical CDR3 proteins give one entry, which carries the most common genes and DNA. The sample table shows 500,000 to 650,000 distinct CDR3 sequences, and about 7.6% are seen once. The top ten clonotypes cover over 10% of the sample. The rearranged chain carries TRBV24-1 and TRBJ1-1; the D region possibly corresponds to TRBD1 (5 bases align). The input for sequencing was PBMCs from blood, taken around 25 months after vaccination. This TCR was recovered from a man between 50 and 70 years old who received an inactivated influenza vaccine. Donor details come from another sample of the same person, matched by shared clones. For the CDR3, the sequence is CATSDSRTNMNTEAFF. The DNA sequence is given as TGTGCCACCAGTGATTCGCGGACAAACATGAACACTGAAGCTTTCTTT.